This T cell receptor beta chain was retrieved from a study of Ad26.COV2.S vaccination and SARS-CoV-2 variants (dated by TCRdb to about 2021). Background on the whole study: Vaccine-arm donors were drawn from COV1001, a multicentre, randomized, double-blind, placebo-controlled phase I-IIa trial of Ad26.COV2.S in healthy adults. Ad26.COV2.S was administered intramuscularly at a dose of 5x10^10 or 1x10^11 viral particles, either as one shot or as two shots given 56 days apart. The specificity and breadth of SARS-CoV-2-reactive T cell receptors after Ad26.COV2.S vaccination were assessed by TCRbeta repertoire sequencing. The TCR-sequenced set comprised roughly 30 samples: roughly 19 Ad26.COV2.S vaccine recipients, 5 placebo recipients and 8 SARS-CoV-2 convalescent individuals. Trial participants were randomized into five groups of five: low-dose or high-dose Ad26.COV2.S given once or twice, or placebo on both occasions. Blinding of investigators to trial group allocation was maintained during experiments and outcome assessment.

Regarding this clone: Its target antigen remains unknown. No quality values exist for individual bases; no much larger clone is one base distant.

Results and caveats for the whole study, not just this receptor: Spike-specific TCR breadth was higher in Ad26.COV2.S recipients than in placebo recipients (P = 0.0014). Comparable non-spike TCR breadth was observed between vaccine and placebo recipients, consistent with only spike being contained in the vaccine. Comparing responses between vaccine doses or regimens was not something the study was powered to do. Substantial breadth of spike-specific CD8+ and CD4+ T cell responses was reported after vaccination. According to the authors, total T cell responses may have been underestimated by the TCR breadth and depth analyses.

The germline V gene (reference sequence) yields GTSNPN for CDR1 and SVGIG for CDR2. Its CDR3 holds 12 amino acids, cysteine through phenylalanine. The kept DNA is CDR3 alone, 36 bases in frame from the first base. Deletion took 0 bases off V and 14 bases off J, with a span of 14 bases between the germline ends. TCRbeta CDR3 regions were sequenced with the immunoSEQ Assay. After extraction, genomic DNA underwent amplification by bias-controlled multiplex PCR, followed by high-throughput sequencing. Per the authors' processing: To quantify the absolute abundance of every unique TCRbeta CDR3 region, sequences were collapsed and filtered. T cell fraction was estimated by normalizing TCRbeta template counts to usable DNA, which was measured by amplifying reference genes present in all nucleated cells. Repertoire TCRs were annotated as SARS-CoV-2-specific when V gene, CDR3 amino acid sequence and J gene were exactly matched to a known reactive TCR set. The reference SARS-CoV-2 TCR set came from MIRA and was filtered for enrichment in COVID-19-positive ImmuneCODE repertoires, removing public or cross-reactive TCRs. Drawing on the MIRA antigens, annotated TCRs were analysed further at the level of specific ORF or position within ORF. Breadth was defined as annotated unique rearrangements over total unique productive rearrangements; depth was the summed frequency of those rearrangements. Two-sided Wilcoxon rank-sum tests were used to compare TCR breadth between groups. TCRdb obtained this table from immuneACCESS and retained in-frame rearrangements with V and J assigned. These tables miss some clones; where compared with another copy, unresolved V genes account for less than half of the shortfall, and the remainder is unexplained. V, J and clone size derive from that table, while D and trimming were established from the DNA sequence. This sample is represented by about 480,000 clones; around 88% of them were singletons. About 13% of the sample comes from the top ten.

Read against the paper, the sample's treatment or condition label means: roughly 19 received Ad26.COV2.S at low or high dose, single or two shots; a few received placebo; per-sample allocation not given. Repertoires of vaccine and placebo recipients were sequenced from samples taken on day 63 after the first injection. Between 29 July and 7 August 2020, Cohort 1b enrolled 25 adults aged 18-55 years at one site in Boston, USA. Ad26.COV2.S was a replication-incompetent adenovirus type 26 vector that expressed a prefusion-stabilized SARS-CoV-2 spike protein derived from the original Wuhan strain. The chain employs TRBV30 and TRBJ2-1, with a tentative D call of TRBD1 or TRBD2, each matching 6 bases. The sequence was obtained from a person between 18 and 59 years old who received the Ad26.COV2.S COVID-19 vaccine or a placebo. The sequencing used peripheral blood, collected in a trial of Ad26.COV2.S vaccine versus placebo. The nucleotide sequence reads as follows: TGTGCCTGGAGTGTAGGGGGGCAGTTAGAGTTCTTC. This encodes CAWSVGGQLEFF. Joined to the reference TRBV30 and TRBJ2-1 proteins, this CDR3 gives the full variable domain: SQTIHQWPATLVQPVGSPLSLECTVEGTSNPNLYWYRQAAGRGLQLLFYSVGIGQISSEVPQNLSASRPQDRQFILSSKKLLLSDSGFYLCAWSVGGQLEFFGPGTRLTVL.